What follows is one T cell receptor (beta chain) and its context. Its specificity is unknown. This sample was taken from a study of neoadjuvant anti-PD-1 for oral cavity cancer. Most PBMC samples had around 480 ng input DNA in six replicates. The table came from immunoSEQ multiplex PCR; TCRdb's copy has only in-frame clones and leaves some out. The data show 9,500 to 15,000 clones, about 70% seen once. The time point here: after neoadjuvant nivolumab, at surgical resection. The V end lost 9 bases, the J end lost 6 bases, and 24 bases lay between the germline ends. Germline CDR1 is WNHNN and CDR2 is SYGVQD (reference sequence). The CDR3 sequence is 16 residues long. Regarding the study as a whole: TCR analyses covered only a few patients per response group.

The material was PBMCs, obtained after nivolumab (anti-PD-1) treatment. This clonotype was sampled from a person between 40 and 85 years old with oral cavity squamous cell carcinoma. The chain recombines TRBV10-1 with TRBJ2-1; D is unclear. The DNA of the CDR3 is TGCGCCAGTAGCCGAAAAATACTGGTCCCTCCCAATGAGCAGTTCTTC. Translating gives CASSRKILVPPNEQFF.